Reported below is one T cell receptor (beta chain). Its antigen remains unknown. The data originate from a study of post-analysis software for immune sequencing data. J was trimmed by 2 bases and V by 0 bases; bases with no gene match: 8. Germline CDR1 SQVTM, CDR2 ANQGSEA. The CDR3 is 17 residues long. General study findings and limits: There were five TRBV segments more frequent in patients than controls, and TRBV5-6, TRBV5-1 and TRBV20-1 were among them.

Unique molecular identifiers were built into the TCR beta cDNA libraries. TCRdb passed the PCR reads through MiXCR, listing each CDR3 protein once. The sample contains about 540,000 distinct CDR3 sequences, less than 40% of which appear only once. This clonotype was sampled from a girl younger than 18 with multiple sclerosis. The sequenced material came from blood. The chain couples TRBV29-1 to TRBJ2-3; 10 bases are a match to TRBD2. Here the CDR3 reads CSVEDPRGLAHTDTQYF. In nucleotides, the CDR3 is TGCAGCGTTGAAGACCCCAGGGGACTAGCGCACACAGATACGCAGTATTTT.